A selection of T cell receptor beta chains follows, all from one sample in a study of identical twins. TCRdb reprocessed the 5' RACE reads with MiXCR, giving one entry per CDR3 protein. This sample has approximately 94,000 distinct CDR3 sequences, with about 5.6% found just once. Sequencing input: memory T cells sorted from blood. The receptors shown here come from a woman aged 45 to 65 in good health. Both conserved end residues are part of each CDR3. Fields, in order: D gene, J gene, V gene, clone size, CDR3 protein, CDR3 DNA. D genes are given only for firm matches. Only some rows state a clone size, as once, few, many or a class for expanded clones.

D: NA
J: TRBJ2-1
V: TRBV12-3/TRBV12-4
size: many
CDR3: CASTRMGGNEQFF
DNA: TGTGCCAGCACTCGGATGGGGGGCAATGAGCAGTTCTTC

D: NA
J: TRBJ2-6
V: TRBV5-1
size: many
CDR3: CASSEGAGANVLTF
DNA: TGCGCCAGCAGCGAAGGGGCTGGGGCCAACGTCCTGACTTTC

D: NA
J: TRBJ1-1
V: TRBV6-6
size: many
CDR3: CASKQGRHTEAFF
DNA: TGTGCCAGCAAACAGGGACGACACACTGAAGCTTTCTTT

D: TRBD1
J: TRBJ1-1
V: TRBV28
size: many
CDR3: CASTTPGAGGWDTEAFF
DNA: TGTGCCAGCACCACCCCCGGGGCAGGGGGTTGGGACACTGAAGCTTTCTTT

D: NA
J: TRBJ2-6
V: TRBV5-6
size: many
CDR3: CASSFILGPQYGANVLTF
DNA: TGTGCCAGCAGCTTTATTTTAGGGCCGCAGTACGGGGCCAACGTCCTGACTTTC

D: TRBD1
J: TRBJ2-7
V: TRBV25-1
size: many
CDR3: CASRGQVSYEQYF
DNA: TGTGCCAGCAGAGGACAGGTCTCCTACGAGCAGTACTTC

D: TRBD2
J: TRBJ2-5
V: TRBV5-1
size: many
CDR3: CASSSAGGQETQYF
DNA: TGCGCCAGCAGCTCCGCGGGAGGGCAAGAGACCCAGTACTTC

D: NA
J: TRBJ2-2
V: TRBV5-1
size: many
CDR3: CASSPRRGTGELFF
DNA: TGCGCCAGCAGCCCCCGGCGGGGAACCGGGGAGCTGTTTTTT

D: TRBD1
J: TRBJ2-1
V: TRBV12-3/TRBV12-4
size: many
CDR3: CASTLRDRGNEQFF
DNA: TGTGCCAGCACCTTGAGGGACAGGGGCAATGAGCAGTTCTTC

D: NA
J: TRBJ1-5
V: TRBV19
size: many
CDR3: CASSRGGRDQPQHF
DNA: TGTGCCAGTAGCCGGGGGGGCCGGGATCAGCCCCAGCATTTT

D: NA
J: TRBJ1-1
V: TRBV19
size: NA
CDR3: CASSIHQKNTEAFF
DNA: TGTGCCAGTAGTATCCATCAAAAGAACACTGAAGCTTTCTTT

D: NA
J: TRBJ2-4
V: TRBV5-1
size: few
CDR3: CASSPNPGRINIQYF
DNA: TGCGCCAGCAGCCCGAACCCCGGACGGATAAACATTCAGTACTTC

D: TRBD1
J: TRBJ2-3
V: TRBV6-5
size: NA
CDR3: CASSYRTGGGDTQYF
DNA: TGTGCCAGCAGTTATCGGACAGGGGGAGGGGATACGCAGTATTTT

D: NA
J: TRBJ2-1
V: TRBV7-9
size: few
CDR3: CASSFPPRVGNEQFF
DNA: TGTGCCAGCAGCTTCCCCCCACGGGTCGGCAATGAGCAGTTCTTC

D: TRBD1
J: TRBJ1-2
V: TRBV13
size: few
CDR3: CASSPSRTGSRGYTF
DNA: TGTGCCAGCAGCCCCTCCCGGACAGGTTCCCGTGGCTACACCTTC

D: TRBD2
J: TRBJ2-1
V: TRBV24-1
size: many
CDR3: CATSDFLAGGYNEQFF
DNA: TGTGCCACCAGTGATTTCCTCGCGGGAGGATACAATGAGCAGTTCTTC

D: TRBD1
J: TRBJ1-2
V: TRBV29-1
size: many
CDR3: CSVGGAGTGVTDGYTF
DNA: TGCAGCGTTGGGGGAGCCGGGACAGGGGTTACCGATGGCTACACCTTC

D: NA
J: TRBJ2-1
V: TRBV5-1
size: many
CDR3: CASRSGWTATYNEQFF
DNA: TGCGCCAGCAGATCCGGATGGACGGCCACTTACAATGAGCAGTTCTTC

D: NA
J: TRBJ2-1
V: TRBV2
size: many
CDR3: CASSAPRGGEQFF
DNA: TGTGCCAGCAGTGCCCCCAGGGGCGGTGAGCAGTTCTTC

D: TRBD1
J: TRBJ1-1
V: TRBV5-1
size: NA
CDR3: CASSQDRGMNTEAFF
DNA: TGCGCCAGCAGCCAGGACAGGGGTATGAACACTGAAGCTTTCTTT

D: NA
J: TRBJ1-3
V: TRBV20-1
size: few
CDR3: CSASQEFGNTIYF
DNA: TGCAGTGCTTCCCAGGAGTTTGGAAACACCATATATTTT

D: TRBD1
J: TRBJ2-7
V: TRBV7-3
size: many
CDR3: CASSRSLGGTGTYEQYF
DNA: TGTGCCAGCAGCAGATCCCTCGGTGGGACAGGGACCTACGAGCAGTACTTC

D: NA
J: TRBJ1-6
V: TRBV20-1
size: few
CDR3: CSARGTEFSPLHF
DNA: TGCAGTGCTAGAGGGACAGAGTTTTCACCCCTCCACTTT

D: NA
J: TRBJ1-6
V: TRBV20-1
size: many
CDR3: CSARGGFGQALSPLHF
DNA: TGCAGTGCAAGAGGGGGTTTCGGCCAGGCGTTGTCACCCCTCCACTTT

D: TRBD2
J: TRBJ2-1
V: TRBV2
size: many
CDR3: CASSEQTSGSHEQFF
DNA: TGTGCCAGCAGTGAACAGACTAGCGGGAGTCATGAGCAGTTCTTC

D: NA
J: TRBJ1-1
V: TRBV30
size: NA
CDR3: CAWSQFTNTEAFF
DNA: TGTGCCTGGAGCCAATTCACCAACACTGAAGCTTTCTTT

D: NA
J: TRBJ1-3
V: TRBV5-4
size: few
CDR3: CASSSGFGNTIYF
DNA: TGTGCCAGCAGCTCAGGGTTTGGAAACACCATATATTTT

D: NA
J: TRBJ1-1
V: TRBV6-5
size: NA
CDR3: CASSYLQGRDTEAFF
DNA: TGTGCCAGCAGTTATCTACAGGGCCGGGACACTGAAGCTTTCTTT

D: TRBD2
J: TRBJ2-7
V: TRBV18
size: many
CDR3: CASPSGGREQYF
DNA: TGTGCCAGCCCAAGCGGGGGAAGGGAGCAGTACTTC

D: NA
J: TRBJ2-5
V: TRBV12-3/TRBV12-4
size: many
CDR3: CASSLGIRGEETQYF
DNA: TGTGCCAGCAGTTTGGGCATCCGTGGGGAAGAGACCCAGTACTTC

D: NA
J: TRBJ1-3
V: TRBV7-9
size: NA
CDR3: CASSLSTGVSGNTIYF
DNA: TGTGCCAGCAGCTTAAGCACAGGCGTCTCTGGAAACACCATATATTTT

D: NA
J: TRBJ1-6
V: TRBV4-1
size: many
CDR3: CASSQDPSSPLHF
DNA: TGCGCCAGCAGCCAAGATCCCAGTTCACCCCTCCACTTT

D: NA
J: TRBJ1-5
V: TRBV12-3/TRBV12-4
size: many
CDR3: CASSFQGRNQPQHF
DNA: TGTGCCAGCAGTTTCCAGGGCCGAAATCAGCCCCAGCATTTT

D: NA
J: TRBJ1-1
V: TRBV4-1
size: few
CDR3: CASSQDEAKRTEAFF
DNA: TGCGCCAGCAGCCAAGATGAGGCAAAGAGGACTGAAGCTTTCTTT

D: TRBD1
J: TRBJ2-3
V: TRBV7-2
size: few
CDR3: CASSLYAGQGVNTQYF
DNA: TGTGCCAGCAGCTTGTATGCTGGGCAGGGGGTAAATACGCAGTATTTT

D: NA
J: TRBJ2-1
V: TRBV18
size: many
CDR3: CASSPDGKTAYNEQFF
DNA: TGTGCCAGCTCACCGGACGGAAAGACGGCCTACAATGAGCAGTTCTTC

D: NA
J: TRBJ2-1
V: TRBV6-2/TRBV6-3
size: many
CDR3: CASMKTYNEQFF
DNA: TGTGCCAGCATGAAGACCTACAATGAGCAGTTCTTC

D: NA
J: TRBJ2-5
V: TRBV12-3/TRBV12-4
size: many
CDR3: CASSLAGLWGRTETQYF
DNA: TGTGCCAGCAGTTTAGCGGGATTGTGGGGGCGGACGGAGACCCAGTACTTC

D: NA
J: TRBJ1-4
V: TRBV27
size: many
CDR3: CASKAGNEKLFF
DNA: TGTGCCAGCAAGGCGGGAAATGAAAAACTGTTTTTT

D: NA
J: TRBJ2-5
V: TRBV23-1
size: few
CDR3: CASSQSGGSDRTLYQETQYF
DNA: TGCGCCAGCAGTCAATCGGGGGGGAGCGACAGGACCTTGTACCAAGAGACCCAGTACTTC

D: TRBD2
J: TRBJ2-5
V: TRBV9
size: NA
CDR3: CASSVAAGAVETQYF
DNA: TGTGCCAGCAGCGTAGCAGCGGGGGCAGTCGAGACCCAGTACTTC

D: NA
J: TRBJ1-5
V: TRBV12-3/TRBV12-4
size: many
CDR3: CASSPMNQPQHF
DNA: TGTGCCAGCAGTCCCATGAATCAGCCCCAGCATTTT

D: NA
J: TRBJ1-6
V: TRBV30
size: many
CDR3: CAWRGGSYNSPLHF
DNA: TGTGCCTGGAGGGGGGGCTCCTATAATTCACCCCTCCACTTT

D: NA
J: TRBJ1-6
V: TRBV30
size: many
CDR3: CAWRPGLNSPLHF
DNA: TGTGCCTGGAGGCCAGGGCTTAATTCACCCCTCCACTTT

D: NA
J: TRBJ1-5
V: TRBV6-1
size: many
CDR3: CASRAGGNQPQHF
DNA: TGTGCCAGCAGAGCCGGGGGCAATCAGCCCCAGCATTTT

D: NA
J: TRBJ2-2
V: TRBV15
size: many
CDR3: CATSRAGTGGELFF
DNA: TGTGCCACCAGCAGAGCAGGAACGGGCGGGGAGCTGTTTTTT

D: TRBD2
J: TRBJ2-5
V: TRBV5-6
size: NA
CDR3: CASSFRTSGREKTQYF
DNA: TGTGCCAGCAGCTTCCGGACTAGCGGGAGGGAGAAGACCCAGTACTTC

D: TRBD1
J: TRBJ1-5
V: TRBV7-2
size: many
CDR3: CASSAPDRDDKPQHF
DNA: TGTGCCAGCAGCGCCCCGGACAGGGATGATAAGCCCCAGCATTTT

D: NA
J: TRBJ1-1
V: TRBV5-1
size: many
CDR3: CASSLESGLNTEAFF
DNA: TGCGCCAGCAGCTTGGAGAGCGGGTTGAACACTGAAGCTTTCTTT